The T cell receptor beta chain under discussion was sequenced for a study of identical twins. This clonotype was recorded a few times. TCRdb re-analysed the 5' RACE reads in MiXCR, keeping a single row per CDR3 protein. The sample records 690,000 or so distinct CDR3 sequences, 8.6% being singletons. Trimming removed 0 bases from V and 3 bases from J; junction bases left unmatched: 7. Germline assignment: CDR1 DFQATT and CDR2 SNEGSKA (reference sequence). The CDR3 has 18 amino acids. These data were also reused for a study on yellow fever vaccine responses in identical twins. From that study: Twins reportedly mounted vaccine T cell responses that seemed partly convergent, partly personalized.

The rearrangement joins TRBV20-1 to TRBJ2-2; 13 positions match TRBD2. This clonotype was sampled from a woman between 18 and 30 years old in good health. Sequenced sample: PBMCs. CDR3 residues: CSARDPGLAGAYTGELFF. DNA of the CDR3: TGCAGTGCTAGAGACCCCGGACTAGCGGGAGCGTACACCGGGGAGCTGTTTTTT.